This T cell receptor (beta chain) stems from a study of spatial heterogeneity in lung cancer. The CDR3 is 11 amino acids. Germline lookup yields CDR1 GTSNPN and CDR2 SVGIG (reference sequence). Specified time point: sample taken at primary tumor resection. Donation came from 70 or so patients with untreated early-stage non-small cell lung cancer. No cells were sorted before sequencing. The whole RNA sequenced was extracted from tumor, nontumor lung or frozen PBMC. TCRdb itself ran the 5' RACE reads through MiXCR, one entry per CDR3 protein. Here the sample spans about 8,600 distinct CDR3 sequences, 3.5% to 5.5% being singletons. This clonotype was picked up many times.

This sample comprised PBMCs, obtained at surgery. This sequence was found in a male donor with early-stage non-small cell lung cancer. J is TRBJ2-7 and V is TRBV30, with a possible D match to TRBD2 (6 bases). The CDR3 sequence: CAAGTLGEQYF. As DNA, the CDR3 is TGTGCAGCGGGCACATTGGGCGAGCAGTACTTC.